The clone carrying this T cell receptor beta chain has only a few counts. Sequencing was done on patients that had shown CD8+CD57+ cell expansion by flow cytometry. Both TCR beta VDJ combination and CDR3 sequence profiling were carried out. Genomic DNA was the template for this profiling. TCRdb reanalysed the reads using MiXCR and keeps one entry per CDR3 protein. The sample lists 150,000 to 200,000 distinct CDR3 sequences, less than 60% occurring once. This CDR3 is built from 15 residues. Germline-derived CDR1 and CDR2 are MNHNS and SASEGT. Trimming removed 6 bases from V and 7 bases from J; junction bases left unmatched: 10. These data come from a study of CD8+CD57+ T cells in acquired aplastic anemia.

Sequencing used sorted CD4+, CD8+, or CD8+CD57+ T cells (not recorded which) from PBMCs. This chain uses TRBV6-1 with TRBJ2-1; 9 nucleotides agree with TRBD1. The receptor comes from a human donor with aplastic anemia. The CDR3 DNA reads TGTGCCAGCAGCCCCCGGACAGGGGTCCGGAATGAGCAGTTCTTC. This gives the protein CASSPRTGVRNEQFF.